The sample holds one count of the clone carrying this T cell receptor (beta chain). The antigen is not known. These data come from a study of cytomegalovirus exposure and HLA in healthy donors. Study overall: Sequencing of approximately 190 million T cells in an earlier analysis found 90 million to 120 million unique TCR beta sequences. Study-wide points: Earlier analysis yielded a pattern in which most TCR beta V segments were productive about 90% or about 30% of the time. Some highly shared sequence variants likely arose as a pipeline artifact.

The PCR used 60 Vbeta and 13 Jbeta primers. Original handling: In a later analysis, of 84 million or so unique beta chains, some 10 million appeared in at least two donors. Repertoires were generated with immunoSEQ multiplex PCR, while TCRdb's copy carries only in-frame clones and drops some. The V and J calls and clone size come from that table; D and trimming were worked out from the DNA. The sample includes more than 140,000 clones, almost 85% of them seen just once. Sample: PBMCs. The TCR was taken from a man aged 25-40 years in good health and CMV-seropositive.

CDR3: CAWRPGLADRSYEQYF. CDR3 nucleotide sequence: TGTGCCTGGAGACCGGGACTAGCGGATCGCTCCTACGAGCAGTACTTC. The chain carries TRBV30 and TRBJ2-7; 11 nucleotides align to TRBD2. The CDR3 is 16 amino acids. Germline loops: CDR1 GTSNPN, CDR2 SVGIG (reference sequence). Trimming at V came to 3 bases and at J to 0 bases, leaving 7 bases not matched to a gene.